This TCR beta chain comes out of a study of technical replicates of blood from several donors. The length of the CDR3 is 15 residues. V lost 2 bases to trimming and J lost 5 bases; unmatched junction nucleotides: 4. Germline V gene sequence: CDR1 SGDLS, CDR2 YYNGEE. Libraries were prepared by immunoSEQ multiplex PCR; TCRdb keeps only in-frame clonotypes and omits some of them. The data hold around 89,000 clones, with approximately 93% observed a single time. The chain employs TRBV9 and TRBJ2-5, with TRBD2 identical over 12 bases. Sequencing was done on a sample of T cells isolated from PBMCs. The source of this sequence is a human donor in good health. As DNA, the CDR3 is TGTGCCAGCAGCGTTGAAACTAGCGGGGGGGAGACCCAGTACTTC. Amino acid sequence: CASSVETSGGETQYF. Using reference TRBV9 and TRBJ2-5 for the parts outside the CDR3, the full variable domain is DSGVTQTPKHLITATGQRVTLRCSPRSGDLSVYWYQQSLDQGLQFLIQYYNGEERAKGNILERFSAQQFPDLHSELNLSSLELGDSALYFCASSVETSGGETQYFGPGTRLLVL.